These 9 T cell receptor beta chains came from one sample sequenced in a study of blood T cells in healthy people across ages. PCR was performed a second time for roughly 7 to 11 cycles using a sample-barcoded 5' primer and a J-beta primer mix. TCRdb processed the 5' RACE reads anew with MiXCR; each CDR3 protein has one entry. The sample includes over a million distinct CDR3 sequences, approximately 59% of them seen just once. The sequenced material came from blood. These receptors came from a man between 18 and 35 years old in good health.

With respect to this clonotype: The junction departs from the called germline gene at one end, perhaps through a read error. The rearrangement joins TRBV13 to TRBJ2-1, with 9 positions matching TRBD2. Per the germline V gene, CDR1 is PRHDT and CDR2 is FYEKMQ (reference sequence). The CDR3 loop spans 17 amino acids. CDR3: CASSLGLAGGPSNEQFF. In DNA form, the CDR3 reads TGTGCCAGCAGCCTAGGGTTGGCGGGGGGGCCGAGCAATGAGCAGTTCTTC.

A few counts support this clonotype. This chain links TRBV7-9 with TRBJ2-5, with 11 positions matching TRBD2. Germline V gene data show CDR1 as SEHNR and CDR2 as FQNEAQ (reference sequence). Trimming cost V 4 bases and J 6 bases; bases outside gene matches: 10. The CDR3 consists of 16 residues. The CDR3 nucleotides are TGTGCCAGCAGCTCAACCAAACTAGCGGGGGCCCAGACCCAGTACTTC. Translation gives CASSSTKLAGAQTQYF.

The chain has TRBV7-2 and TRBJ2-7, with D possibly matching TRBD1 (6 bases). Germline V gene sequence: CDR1 SGHTA, CDR2 FQGNSA. V gave up 5 bases and J gave up 6 bases, with 17 bases separating them. This CDR3 has 14 amino acids. The CDR3 region has the DNA TGTGCCAGCAGCATTACAGGGCCGGCGGGCGAGCAGTACTTC. Its protein product is CASSITGPAGEQYF.

A single count supports this clonotype. At one end, the junction sequence differs from germline, possibly due to a read error. The chain has TRBV7-2 and TRBJ1-3; D call uncertain. CDR1 and CDR2 from the germline V gene are SGHTA and FQGNSA. The CDR3 has 13 amino acids. For the CDR3, the DNA is TGTGCCAGCAGCTTAGCCTGGGGAAACACCGTATATTTT. It codes for CASSLAWGNTVYF.

The chain is built from TRBV21-1 and TRBJ2-7. TRBV21-1 is shown as a pseudogene. The CDR3 sequence is 14 residues long. CDR3 sequence: CASRGVWVSYEQYF. CDR3 DNA: TGTGCCAGCCGTGGAGTGTGGGTCTCCTACGAGCAGTACTTC.

CDR3: CASSSKTGSGYDEQFF. The CDR3 DNA follows: TGTGCCAGCAGCTCGAAAACCGGGTCAGGGTACGATGAGCAGTTCTTC. The rearrangement links TRBV11-2 to TRBJ2-1, with D maybe TRBD1 (5 bases). Trimming left V 4 bases short and J 8 bases short, with 21 bases between. This CDR3 comprises 16 residues. CDR1 and CDR2 (germline): SGHAT, FQNNGV.

V usage is TRBV2 and J usage is TRBJ1-2; D uncertain. Germline V gene sequence: CDR1 SNHLY, CDR2 FYNNEI. V dropped 4 bases and J dropped 6 bases, with 15 bases sitting between them. The CDR3 has 14 amino acids. CDR3 residues: CASSGGILHNGYTF. CDR3 DNA sequence: TGTGCCAGCAGTGGAGGCATCCTCCATAATGGCTACACCTTC.

This clonotype was seen once. The chain couples TRBV7-2 to TRBJ2-3; 11 nucleotides align to TRBD2. V shed 7 bases and J 5 bases; nucleotides not matched to a gene: 8. CDR3 size: 15 residues. From germline, CDR1 is SGHTA and CDR2 FQGNSA. The CDR3 nucleotides are TGTGCCAGCAAGTCCCTAGCGGGAGGTGGAGATACGCAGTATTTT. It yields the protein CASKSLAGGGDTQYF.

The rearrangement joins TRBV18 to TRBJ1-2, with a tentative D call TRBD1 (5 bases). V shed 2 bases and J shed 4 bases, with 14 bases lying between them. CDR1 is KGHSH and CDR2 is LQKENI in the germline V gene. CDR3 size: 15 residues. CDR3 DNA: TGTGCCAGCTCACCAAACTTACAGGAGATCTATGGCTACACCTTC. As protein: CASSPNLQEIYGYTF.